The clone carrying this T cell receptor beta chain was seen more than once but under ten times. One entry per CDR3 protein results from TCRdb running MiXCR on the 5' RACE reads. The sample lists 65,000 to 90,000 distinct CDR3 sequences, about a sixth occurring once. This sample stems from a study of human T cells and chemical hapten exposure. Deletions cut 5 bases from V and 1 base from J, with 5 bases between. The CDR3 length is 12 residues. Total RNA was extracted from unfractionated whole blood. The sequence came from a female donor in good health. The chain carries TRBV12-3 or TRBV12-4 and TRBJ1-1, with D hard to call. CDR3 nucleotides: TGTGCCAGCAGTCGCAGGAACACTGAAGCTTTCTTT. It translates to CASSRRNTEAFF.